The 15 T cell receptor beta chains listed next were all sequenced from one sample in a study of radiation and T cells in renal cell carcinoma. Stated treatment: treatment-naive control, cytoreductive nephrectomy. Assay: immunoSEQ multiplex PCR; the TCRdb copy retains only in-frame clones and omits some. The profile shows roughly 14,000 clones, roughly 58% of them singletons. The specimen comprised tumor tissue, sampled from a patient whose treatment was nephrectomy without radiotherapy. Every receptor here comes from a man in his sixties with renal cell carcinoma.

CDR3 bases: TGTGCCAGTAGGCCGGGACTAGTCTCCACGCAGTATTTT. It encodes CASRPGLVSTQYF. The V gene is TRBV19, the J gene TRBJ2-3; 8 nucleotides agree with TRBD2. From germline, CDR1 is LNHDA and CDR2 SQIVND (reference sequence). Losses at the gene ends were 6 bases for V and 9 bases for J; bases not matched to a gene: 8. This CDR3 has 13 residues.

The gene calls are TRBV9 and TRBJ2-2; 8 bases are shared with TRBD1. Germline values: CDR1 SGDLS, CDR2 YYNGEE. V lost 4 bases and J lost 7; bases outside the gene matches: 9. The CDR3 totals 15 residues. The DNA of the CDR3 is TGTGCCAGCAGCCCCCAGGGGGCGGGGTTCGGGGAGCTGTTTTTT. Protein product: CASSPQGAGFGELFF.

Turning to this clone: At one boundary the junction diverges from the germline segment, which might be a read error. Other nucleotide sequences in the sample specify the same CDR3. J is TRBJ1-4 and V is TRBV6-6; D call uncertain. This CDR3 has 16 amino acids. Germline-derived CDR1 and CDR2 are MNHNY and SVGAGI (reference sequence). The DNA of the CDR3 is TGTGCCAGTAGTTACCCCGGCGGGTCAACTAATGAAAAACTGTTTTTT. Its protein product is CASSYPGGSTNEKLFF.

The V gene is TRBV11-3, the J gene TRBJ2-5; D not certain. Trimming cost V 1 base and J 2 bases, with 2 bases left between them. CDR3 length equals 12 residues. CDR1 is SGHNT and CDR2 is YENEEA in the germline V gene. The CDR3 bases are TGTGCCAGCAGCTTAGGGCAAGAGACCCAGTACTTC. Its translation: CASSLGQETQYF.

This clone came up a few times. The chain joins TRBV29-1 to TRBJ1-5; tentatively, D is TRBD1 (6 bases). With 4 bases removed from V and 3 bases from J, the gap between germline ends came to 10 bases. Germline V gives CDR1 SQVTM, CDR2 ANQGSEA. The CDR3 is 13 residues long. CDR3 DNA sequence: TGCAGCGTTGGGGGGGGCCACAATCAGCCCCAGCATTTT. Translated: CSVGGGHNQPQHF.

V is TRBV7-9 and J is TRBJ2-7, with 9 bases aligning to TRBD2. J gave up 4 bases and V 0 bases, and 1 base lay outside the gene matches. The CDR3 spans 14 residues. Germline V CDR1 and CDR2: SEHNR, FQNEAQ (reference sequence). CDR3 in DNA: TGTGCCAGCAGCTTAGCCAGCGGGGGGTACGAGCAGTACTTC. Amino acids: CASSLASGGYEQYF.

On this clone itself: The identical CDR3 is also encoded by other nucleotide sequences in the sample. J is TRBJ2-1 and V is TRBV6-5; TRBD1 matches at 7 bases. Germline trimming cut 4 bases from V and 0 bases from J; bases unmatched to any gene: 3. The CDR3 is 15 amino acids. The germline CDR1 and CDR2 sequences are MNHEY and SVGAGI. CDR3: CASSWDSSSYNEQFF. CDR3 bases: TGTGCCAGCAGTTGGGACAGCTCCTCCTACAATGAGCAGTTCTTC.

The rearrangement uses TRBV7-6 and TRBJ2-3, with 9 bases aligning to TRBD1. The CDR3 contains 15 residues. V gave up 5 bases and J gave up 0 bases; unmatched junction bases: 3. The germline V gene encodes CDR1 SGHVS and CDR2 FNYEAQ. The CDR3 sequence: CASSLTGGSTDTQYF. In nucleotides, the CDR3 is TGTGCCAGCAGCCTGACAGGGGGTAGCACAGATACGCAGTATTTT.

This CDR3 reads CASSSRGASRIPYEQYF. CDR3 coding DNA: TGTGCCAGCAGCTCGAGGGGGGCTAGCCGTATACCCTACGAGCAGTACTTC. The chain links TRBV5-6 to TRBJ2-7; D is perhaps TRBD1 or TRBD2 (6 bases each). The germline CDR1 and CDR2 sequences are SGHDT and YYEEEE. Trimming cost V 3 bases and J 2 bases, with 21 bases left between them. The CDR3 totals 17 residues. The complete variable domain, with remaining parts taken from reference TRBV5-6 and TRBJ2-7, reads DAGVTQSPTHLIKTRGQQVTLRCSPKSGHDTVSWYQQALGQGPQFIFQYYEEEERQRGNFPDRFSGHQFPNYSSELNVNALLLGDSALYLCASSSRGASRIPYEQYFGPGTRLTVT.

This clone was observed a handful of times. The chain has TRBV5-1 and TRBJ2-1, with 11 bases identical to TRBD2. The CDR3 is 16 amino acids. The V gene's germline CDR1 is SGHRS and CDR2 YFSETQ. J lost 7 bases, V lost 1 base, and 7 bases had no gene match. The CDR3 is CASSLTLAGGPNEQFF. CDR3 coding DNA: TGCGCCAGCAGCTTGACCCTAGCGGGGGGCCCTAATGAGCAGTTCTTC.

The chain uses TRBV27 and TRBJ2-2, with 11 nucleotides matching TRBD1. The V gene's germline CDR1 is MNHEY and CDR2 SMNVEV (reference sequence). This CDR3 is 15 amino acids long. Germline trimming cut 3 bases from V and 4 bases from J; bases unmatched to any gene: 1. Here the CDR3 DNA reads TGTGCCAGCAGTTTCGGGACAGGGGGCACCGGGGAGCTGTTTTTT. Translated: CASSFGTGGTGELFF.

This clone was recorded once. The gene calls are TRBV28 and TRBJ2-1; 9 nucleotides align to TRBD1. After removal of 6 bases from V and 5 bases from J, the junction contained 8 bases not matched to a gene. The CDR3 covers 15 residues. Per germline, CDR1 MDHEN and CDR2 SYDVKM. CDR3 DNA sequence: TGTGCCAGCAGGAAACCGGGACAGGGCAACAATGAGCAGTTCTTC. Translating gives CASRKPGQGNNEQFF.

The chain links TRBV6-1 to TRBJ2-5, with TRBD1 matching 7 bases. The germline gives CDR1 MNHNS, CDR2 SASEGT. The V gene end was trimmed by 5 bases and the J gene end by 14 bases; junction bases not matched to a gene: 11. The CDR3 runs 12 residues. CDR3 residues: CASSSGPQGVYF. The CDR3 bases are TGTGCCAGCAGTTCGGGGCCCCAGGGGGTATACTTC.

This chain joins TRBV7-2 and TRBJ1-2; D possibly corresponds to TRBD1 (5 bases). CDR1 is SGHTA, CDR2 FQGNSA, per germline. The CDR3 loop spans 15 amino acids. V was shortened by 0 bases and J by 5 bases, with 13 bases between the two germline ends. As DNA, the CDR3 is TGTGCCAGCAGCTTAGCGGGGCAGGGAACTTATGGCTACACCTTC. Amino acids: CASSLAGQGTYGYTF.

Only a few counts were recorded for this clone. The chain employs TRBV28 and TRBJ1-4; 7 bases are a match to TRBD1. Unmatched junction bases numbered 9, after V lost 5 bases and J lost 6 bases. CDR1 and CDR2 from the germline V gene are MDHEN and SYDVKM. The CDR3 is 15 amino acids. The DNA for the CDR3 is TGTGCCAGCAGTGGCCAGGGGGTTGGTTATGAAAAACTGTTTTTT. Translated: CASSGQGVGYEKLFF.